Below are 10 T cell receptor beta chains sequenced from a single sample in a study of CD8+ T cells in alopecia areata. Isolated RNA was reverse transcribed into cDNA used as the sequencing template. Measured with immunoSEQ multiplex PCR; TCRdb has only the in-frame clones, and not every one. The table records 150,000 or so clones, 87% of them present only once. Sequences were derived from CD8+ T cells sorted from blood, sampled at week 0. These receptors were obtained from a human donor with alopecia areata.

The V and J genes are TRBV27 and TRBJ1-3; TRBD1 matches 7 bases. From germline, CDR1 is MNHEY and CDR2 SMNVEV (reference sequence). The CDR3 has 17 residues. The V segment lost 2 bases and the J segment 0 bases; nucleotides outside the gene matches: 7. DNA of the CDR3: TGTGCCAGCAGTTTACTCCACCGGGACAGCTCTGGAAACACCATATATTTT. Translating it yields CASSLLHRDSSGNTIYF.

The genes are TRBV6-5 and TRBJ2-7; maybe TRBD1 (5 bases). The V gene's germline CDR1 is MNHEY and CDR2 SVGAGI. CDR3 length: 16 residues. Trimming took off 3 bases at V and 2 bases at J, with 17 bases between the two ends. DNA of the CDR3: TGTGCCAGCAGTTATGGGGCAGAGTTAGGAACCTACGAGCAGTACTTC. It translates to CASSYGAELGTYEQYF.

This sequence joins TRBV4-1 and TRBJ2-7; a weak D match, TRBD2 (6 bases). V was cut by 6 bases and J by 5 bases, with 23 bases left in between. There are 16 residues in the CDR3. Germline CDR1 reads MGHRA; CDR2 reads YSYEKL. The CDR3 sequence: CASRLRLGGSENEQYF. The CDR3 region has the DNA TGCGCCAGCAGGTTACGGCTCGGGGGATCTGAAAACGAGCAGTACTTC.

Remarks on this clone: Additional DNA sequences in this sample encode the identical CDR3. The V gene is TRBV29-1, the J gene TRBJ1-2; D not certain. This CDR3 is built from 12 residues. The ends were cut back, 1 base at V and 2 bases at J, with 5 bases in the middle. The germline CDR1 and CDR2 sequences are SQVTM and ANQGSEA. CDR3 in amino acids: CSVEGQNYGYTF. Written as DNA, the CDR3 is TGCAGCGTTGAAGGTCAGAACTATGGCTACACCTTC.

This chain connects TRBV2 to TRBJ2-1; no clear D gene. The CDR3 length is 15 residues. The germline V and J ends were trimmed by 4 bases and 0 bases, with 10 bases remaining between them. Germline lookup yields CDR1 SNHLY and CDR2 FYNNEI. The CDR3 sequence is CASSGTSSSYNEQFF. The CDR3 DNA follows: TGTGCCAGCAGTGGCACATCAAGCTCCTACAATGAGCAGTTCTTC.

This clone has just a few counts. V and J are TRBV29-1 and TRBJ2-1; no firm D call. Per the germline V gene, CDR1 is SQVTM and CDR2 is ANQGSEA. V was cut by 4 bases and J by 4 bases, with 8 bases left in between. The length of the CDR3 is 12 residues. CDR3: CSVATVYNEQFF. In nucleotides, the CDR3 is TGCAGCGTTGCCACAGTTTACAATGAGCAGTTCTTC.

About this clone: This sample includes further DNA sequences coding for the same CDR3. As DNA, the CDR3 is TGCAGCGTTGGCCCCGGGACAGGGGAGCGGGGTAGGTCCCCCTACGAGCAGTACTTC. Its protein is CSVGPGTGERGRSPYEQYF. The chain employs TRBV29-1 and TRBJ2-7; 10 bases are a match to TRBD1. Germline V gene lookup returns CDR1 SQVTM and CDR2 ANQGSEA. This CDR3 is built from 19 residues. Losses at the gene ends were 4 bases for V and 2 bases for J; bases not matched to a gene: 20.

This clone was picked up a small number of times. The chain recombines TRBV7-8 with TRBJ2-2; 7 bases are a match to TRBD1. Trimming at V came to 11 bases and at J to 4 bases, leaving 4 bases not matched to a gene. This CDR3 is built from 12 residues. Germline loops: CDR1 SGHVS, CDR2 FQNEAQ. This CDR3 reads CADRVSTGELFF. The CDR3 DNA reads TGTGCCGACAGGGTTTCCACCGGGGAGCTGTTTTTT. Drawing the rest from reference TRBV7-8 and TRBJ2-2, the complete variable domain is GAGVSQSPRYKVAKRGQDVALRCDPISGHVSLFWYQQALGQGPEFLTYFQNEAQLDKSGLPSDRFFAERPEGSVSTLKIQRTQQEDSAVYLCADRVSTGELFFGEGSRLTVL.

The rearrangement joins TRBV25-1 to TRBJ1-1; a possible D gene is TRBD1 (6 bases). Germline CDR1 MGHDK, CDR2 SYGVNS. This CDR3 comprises 13 residues. The germline V and J ends were trimmed by 5 bases and 3 bases, with 10 bases remaining between them. CDR3 in amino acids: CASSYGGHTEAFF. DNA of the CDR3: TGTGCCAGCAGTTACGGGGGCCACACTGAAGCTTTCTTT. Full variable domain (remainder filled in from reference TRBV25-1 and TRBJ1-1): EADIYQTPRYLVIGTGKKITLECSQTMGHDKMYWYQQDPGMELHLIHYSYGVNSTEKGDLSSESTVSRIRTEHFPLTLESARPSHTSQYLCASSYGGHTEAFFGQGTRLTVV.

The rearrangement links TRBV7-9 to TRBJ2-1, with D uncertain. V lost 5 bases and J 0 bases, leaving 14 bases between the germline ends. The CDR3 contains 16 residues. CDR1 SEHNR and CDR2 FQNEAQ come from the germline V gene (reference sequence). The CDR3 protein is CASSPPRGSSYNEQFF. The CDR3 DNA is TGTGCCAGCAGCCCCCCTCGCGGCAGCTCCTACAATGAGCAGTTCTTC.